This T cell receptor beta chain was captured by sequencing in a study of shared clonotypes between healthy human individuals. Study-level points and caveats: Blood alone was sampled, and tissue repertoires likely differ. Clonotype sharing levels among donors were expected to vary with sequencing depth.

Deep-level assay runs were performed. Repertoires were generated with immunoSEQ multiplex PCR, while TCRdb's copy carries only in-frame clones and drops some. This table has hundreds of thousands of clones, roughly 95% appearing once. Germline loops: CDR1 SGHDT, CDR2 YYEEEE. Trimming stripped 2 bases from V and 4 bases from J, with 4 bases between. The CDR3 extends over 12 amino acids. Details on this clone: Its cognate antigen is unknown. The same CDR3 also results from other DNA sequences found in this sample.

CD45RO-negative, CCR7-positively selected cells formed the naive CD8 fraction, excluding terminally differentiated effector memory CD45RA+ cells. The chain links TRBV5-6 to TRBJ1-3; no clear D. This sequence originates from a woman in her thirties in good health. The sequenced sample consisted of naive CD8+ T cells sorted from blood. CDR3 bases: TGTGCCAGCAGCTTAGGAGGAAACACCATATATTTT. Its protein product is CASSLGGNTIYF.